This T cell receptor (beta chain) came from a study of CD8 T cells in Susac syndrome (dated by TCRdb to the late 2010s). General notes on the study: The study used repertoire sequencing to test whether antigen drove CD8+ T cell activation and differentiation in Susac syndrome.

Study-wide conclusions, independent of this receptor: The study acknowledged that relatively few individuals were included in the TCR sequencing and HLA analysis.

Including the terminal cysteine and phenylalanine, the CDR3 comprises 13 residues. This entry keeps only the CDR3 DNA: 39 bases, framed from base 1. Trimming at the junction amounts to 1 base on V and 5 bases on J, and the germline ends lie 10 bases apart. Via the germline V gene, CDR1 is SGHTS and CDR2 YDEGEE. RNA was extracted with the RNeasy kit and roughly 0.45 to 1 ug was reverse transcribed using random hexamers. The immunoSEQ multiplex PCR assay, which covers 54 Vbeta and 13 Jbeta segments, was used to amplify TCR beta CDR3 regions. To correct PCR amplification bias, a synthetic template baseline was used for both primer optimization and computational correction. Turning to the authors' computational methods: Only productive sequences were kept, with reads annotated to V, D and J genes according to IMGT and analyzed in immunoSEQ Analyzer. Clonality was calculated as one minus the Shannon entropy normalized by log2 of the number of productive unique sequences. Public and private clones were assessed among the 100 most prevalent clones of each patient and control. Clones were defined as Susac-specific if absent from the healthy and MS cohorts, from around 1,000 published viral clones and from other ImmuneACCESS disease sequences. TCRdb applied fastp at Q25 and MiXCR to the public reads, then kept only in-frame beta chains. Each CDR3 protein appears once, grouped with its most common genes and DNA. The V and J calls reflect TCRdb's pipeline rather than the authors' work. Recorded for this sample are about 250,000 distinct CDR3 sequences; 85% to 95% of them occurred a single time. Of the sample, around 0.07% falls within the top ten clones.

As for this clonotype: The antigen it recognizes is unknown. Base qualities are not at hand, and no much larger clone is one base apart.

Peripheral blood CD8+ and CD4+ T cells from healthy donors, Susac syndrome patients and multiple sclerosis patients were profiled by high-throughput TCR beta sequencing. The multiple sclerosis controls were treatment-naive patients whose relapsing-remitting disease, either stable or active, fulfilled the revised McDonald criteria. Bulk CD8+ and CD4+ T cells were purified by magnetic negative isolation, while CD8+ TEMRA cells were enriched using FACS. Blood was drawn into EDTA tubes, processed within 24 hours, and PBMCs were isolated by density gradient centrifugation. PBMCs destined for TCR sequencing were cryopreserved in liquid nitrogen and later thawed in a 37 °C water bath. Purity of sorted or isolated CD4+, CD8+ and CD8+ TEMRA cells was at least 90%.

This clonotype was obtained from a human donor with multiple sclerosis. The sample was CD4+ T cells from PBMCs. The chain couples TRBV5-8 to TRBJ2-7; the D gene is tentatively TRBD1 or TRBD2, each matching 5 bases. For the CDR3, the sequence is CASSLLGDHEQYF. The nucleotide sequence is TGTGCCAGCAGCTTGCTTGGGGACCACGAGCAGTACTTC.